This T cell receptor beta chain was captured in a study of blood T cell repertoires in COVID-19. The overall study: The United States, Italy and Spain provided the acute and convalescent COVID-19 samples.

Sequencing was performed with immunoSEQ multiplex PCR; in TCRdb, only in-frame clones are kept and a portion is missing. The sample holds 200,000 to 300,000 clones, 80% to 85% seen once. This clone was counted a single time. The source of this sequence is a woman between 55 and 75 years old with active or convalescent COVID-19. The material sequenced was peripheral blood.

CDR3 sequence (DNA): TGTGCCAGCAGCCGGGGGGCGCAGAACACTGAAGCTTTCTTT. It encodes CASSRGAQNTEAFF. The J gene is TRBJ1-1, the V gene TRBV6-5; possible D gene TRBD1, 6 bases. V lost 6 bases, J lost 1 base, and 12 bases lay in between. The length of the CDR3 is 14 residues. Germline CDR1 reads MNHEY; CDR2 reads SVGAGI.